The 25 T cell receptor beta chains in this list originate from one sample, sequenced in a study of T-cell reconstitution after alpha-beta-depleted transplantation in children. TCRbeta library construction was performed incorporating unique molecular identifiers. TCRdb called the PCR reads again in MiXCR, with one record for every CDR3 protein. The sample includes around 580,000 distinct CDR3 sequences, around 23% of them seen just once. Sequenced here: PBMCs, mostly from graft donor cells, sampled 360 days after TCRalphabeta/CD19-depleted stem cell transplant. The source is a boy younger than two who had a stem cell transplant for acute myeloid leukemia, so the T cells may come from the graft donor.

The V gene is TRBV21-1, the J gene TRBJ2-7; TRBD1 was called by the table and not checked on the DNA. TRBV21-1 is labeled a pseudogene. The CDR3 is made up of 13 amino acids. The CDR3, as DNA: TGTGCCAGCAGCTCTAGGGTGGGGGGCGAGCAGTACTTC. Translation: CASSSRVGGEQYF.

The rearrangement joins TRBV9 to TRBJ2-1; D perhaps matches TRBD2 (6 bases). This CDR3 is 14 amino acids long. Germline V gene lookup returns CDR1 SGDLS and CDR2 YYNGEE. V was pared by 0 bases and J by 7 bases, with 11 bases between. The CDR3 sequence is CASSVGGDGNEQFF. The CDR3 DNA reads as TGTGCCAGCAGCGTAGGGGGGGATGGAAATGAGCAGTTCTTC.

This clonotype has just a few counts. The CDR3: CASSLTDGYNEQFF. Written as DNA, the CDR3 is TGTGCCAGCAGTTTAACGGACGGATACAATGAGCAGTTCTTC. This chain uses TRBV12-3 or TRBV12-4 with TRBJ2-1; no clear D. The ends were cut back, 2 bases at V and 4 bases at J, with 9 bases in the middle. The CDR3 length is 14 residues.

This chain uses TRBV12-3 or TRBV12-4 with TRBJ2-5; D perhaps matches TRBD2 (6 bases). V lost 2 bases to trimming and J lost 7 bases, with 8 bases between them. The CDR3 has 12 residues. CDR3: CASSLPGGTQYF. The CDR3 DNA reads TGTGCCAGCAGTTTACCCGGGGGGACCCAGTACTTC.

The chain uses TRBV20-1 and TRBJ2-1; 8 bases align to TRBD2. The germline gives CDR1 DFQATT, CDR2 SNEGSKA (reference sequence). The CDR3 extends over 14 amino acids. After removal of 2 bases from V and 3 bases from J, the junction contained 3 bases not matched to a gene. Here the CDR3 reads CSARTSGSYNEQFF. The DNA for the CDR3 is TGCAGTGCTAGAACCAGCGGGAGCTACAATGAGCAGTTCTTC.

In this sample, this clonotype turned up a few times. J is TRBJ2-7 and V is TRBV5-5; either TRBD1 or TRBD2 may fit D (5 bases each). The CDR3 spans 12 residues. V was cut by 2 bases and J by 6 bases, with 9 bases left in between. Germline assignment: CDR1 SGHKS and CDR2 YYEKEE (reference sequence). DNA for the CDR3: TGTGCCAGCAGCTTTCCTGGGGGCGAGCAGTACTTC. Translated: CASSFPGGEQYF.

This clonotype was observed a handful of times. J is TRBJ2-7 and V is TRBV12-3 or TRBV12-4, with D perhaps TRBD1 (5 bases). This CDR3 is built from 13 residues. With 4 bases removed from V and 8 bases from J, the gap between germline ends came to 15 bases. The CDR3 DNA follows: TGTGCCAGCAGTTATGGGCAGGGTGATAAGCAGTACTTC. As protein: CASSYGQGDKQYF.

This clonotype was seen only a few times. CDR3 in amino acids: CASSPEQDSYNEQFF. Written as DNA, the CDR3 is TGTGCCAGCAGTCCCGAACAGGACTCCTACAATGAGCAGTTCTTC. The chain combines TRBV6-4 with TRBJ2-1; a weak D match, TRBD1 (5 bases). The CDR3 loop spans 15 amino acids. Germline V CDR1 and CDR2: MRHNA, SNTAGT. Trimming cost V 5 bases and J 0 bases, with 11 bases left between them.

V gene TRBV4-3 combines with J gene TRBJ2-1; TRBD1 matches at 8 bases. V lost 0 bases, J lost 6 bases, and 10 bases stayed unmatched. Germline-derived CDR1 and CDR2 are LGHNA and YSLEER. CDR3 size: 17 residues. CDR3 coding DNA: TGCGCCAGCAGCCAAGAGCCTAGGACAGGGTTAGGCAATGAGCAGTTCTTC. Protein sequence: CASSQEPRTGLGNEQFF.

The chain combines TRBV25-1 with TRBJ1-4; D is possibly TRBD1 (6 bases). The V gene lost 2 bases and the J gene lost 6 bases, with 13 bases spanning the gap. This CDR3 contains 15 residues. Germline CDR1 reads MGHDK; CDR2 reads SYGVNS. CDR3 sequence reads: CASSEAGTPDEKLFF. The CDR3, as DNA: TGTGCCAGCAGTGAAGCGGGGACACCGGATGAAAAACTGTTTTTT.

CDR3 region: CASTPRHSANTGELFF. The CDR3 region has the DNA TGCGCCAGCACCCCGAGACACAGCGCGAACACCGGGGAGCTGTTTTTT. The chain carries TRBV5-1 and TRBJ2-2, with unresolved D. Trimming removed 6 bases from V and 0 bases from J, with 15 bases in between. The CDR3 covers 16 residues. In germline, CDR1 is SGHRS, CDR2 YFSETQ. The whole variable domain, remainder taken from reference TRBV5-1 and TRBJ2-2, is KAGVTQTPRYLIKTRGQQVTLSCSPISGHRSVSWYQQTPGQGLQFLFEYFSETQRNKGNFPGRFSGRQFSNSRSEMNVSTLELGDSALYLCASTPRHSANTGELFFGEGSRLTVL.

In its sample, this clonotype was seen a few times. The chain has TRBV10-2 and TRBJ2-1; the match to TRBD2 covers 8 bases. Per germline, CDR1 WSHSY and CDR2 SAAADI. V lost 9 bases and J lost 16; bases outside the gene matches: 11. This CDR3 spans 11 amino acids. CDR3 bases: TGCGCCAGTTCAAGCGGGGGCGAAGGATTCTTC. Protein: CASSSGGEGFF.

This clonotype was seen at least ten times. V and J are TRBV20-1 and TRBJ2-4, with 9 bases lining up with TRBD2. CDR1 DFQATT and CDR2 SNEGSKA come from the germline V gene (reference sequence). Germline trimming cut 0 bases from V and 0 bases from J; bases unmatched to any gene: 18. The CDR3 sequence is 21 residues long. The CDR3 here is CSARDRLRTSVGVEAKNIQYF. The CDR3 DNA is TGCAGTGCTAGAGATCGTCTAAGGACTAGCGTGGGGGTGGAAGCCAAAAACATTCAGTACTTC.

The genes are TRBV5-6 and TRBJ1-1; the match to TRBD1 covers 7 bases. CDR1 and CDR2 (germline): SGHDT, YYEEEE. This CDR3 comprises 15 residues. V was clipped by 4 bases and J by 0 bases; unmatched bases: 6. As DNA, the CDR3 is TGTGCCAGCAGCCTGATCGACAGGGTGAACACTGAAGCTTTCTTT. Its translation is CASSLIDRVNTEAFF.

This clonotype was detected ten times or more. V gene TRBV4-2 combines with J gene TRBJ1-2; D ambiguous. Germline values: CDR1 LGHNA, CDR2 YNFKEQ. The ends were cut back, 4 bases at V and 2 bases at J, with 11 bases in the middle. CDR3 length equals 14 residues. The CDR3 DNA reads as TGTGCCAGCAGCCCTTACAGAACCAACTATGGCTACACCTTC. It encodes CASSPYRTNYGYTF.

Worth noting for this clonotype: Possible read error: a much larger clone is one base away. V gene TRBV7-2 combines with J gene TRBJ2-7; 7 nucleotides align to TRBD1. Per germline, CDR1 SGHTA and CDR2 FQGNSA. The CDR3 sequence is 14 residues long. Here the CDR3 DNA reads TGTGCCAGCAGCTCCCGGGACAGATACTACAAGCAGTACTTC. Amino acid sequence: CASSSRDRYYKQYF.

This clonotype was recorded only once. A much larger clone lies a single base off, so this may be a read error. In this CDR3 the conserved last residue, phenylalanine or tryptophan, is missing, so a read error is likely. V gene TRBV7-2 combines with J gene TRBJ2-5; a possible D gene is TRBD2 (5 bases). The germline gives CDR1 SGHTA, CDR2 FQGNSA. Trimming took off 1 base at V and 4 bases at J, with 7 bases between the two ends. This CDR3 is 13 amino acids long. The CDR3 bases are TGTGCCAGCAGCTTAGTAGGGAGAGAGACCCAGTACTAC. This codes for CASSLVGRETQYY.

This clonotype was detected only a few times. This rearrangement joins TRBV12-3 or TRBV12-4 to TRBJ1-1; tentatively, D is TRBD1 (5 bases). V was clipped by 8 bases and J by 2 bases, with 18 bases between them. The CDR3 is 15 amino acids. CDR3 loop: CASLSPHRSNTEAFF. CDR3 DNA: TGTGCCAGCTTGAGCCCCCACAGGAGCAACACTGAAGCTTTCTTT.

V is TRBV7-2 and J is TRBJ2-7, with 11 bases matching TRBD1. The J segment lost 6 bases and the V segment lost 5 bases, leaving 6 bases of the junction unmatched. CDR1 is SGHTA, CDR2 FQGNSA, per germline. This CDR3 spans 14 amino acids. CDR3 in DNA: TGTGCCAGCAGCCTCGGACAGGGGGCCCTCGAGCAGTACTTC. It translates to CASSLGQGALEQYF.

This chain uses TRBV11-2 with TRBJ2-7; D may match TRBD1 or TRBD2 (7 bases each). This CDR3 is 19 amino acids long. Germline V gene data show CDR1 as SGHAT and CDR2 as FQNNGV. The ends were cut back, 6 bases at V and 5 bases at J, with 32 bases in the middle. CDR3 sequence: CASSPQVRGGISLKHEQYF. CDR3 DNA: TGTGCCAGCAGTCCCCAGGTCAGGGGGGGGATCAGCCTCAAACACGAGCAGTACTTC.

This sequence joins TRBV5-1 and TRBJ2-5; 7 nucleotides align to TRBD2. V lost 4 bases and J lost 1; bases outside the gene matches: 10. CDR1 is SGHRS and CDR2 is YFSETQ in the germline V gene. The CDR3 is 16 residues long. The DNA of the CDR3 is TGCGCCAGCAGCCCCGGTCGGGACTACCTCCAAGAGACCCAGTACTTC. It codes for CASSPGRDYLQETQYF.

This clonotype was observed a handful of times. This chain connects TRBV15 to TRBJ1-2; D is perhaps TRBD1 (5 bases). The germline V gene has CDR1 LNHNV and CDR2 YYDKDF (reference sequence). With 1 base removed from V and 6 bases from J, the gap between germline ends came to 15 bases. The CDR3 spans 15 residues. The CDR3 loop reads CATSRAAGLGDGYTF. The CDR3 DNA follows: TGTGCCACCAGCAGAGCCGCGGGACTAGGGGATGGCTACACCTTC.

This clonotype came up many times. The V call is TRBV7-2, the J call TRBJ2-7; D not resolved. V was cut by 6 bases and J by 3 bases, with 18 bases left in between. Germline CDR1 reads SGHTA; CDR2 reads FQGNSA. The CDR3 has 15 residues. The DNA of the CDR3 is TGTGCCAGCAGACCAACGTTAAGTGGGGACTACGAGCAGTACTTC. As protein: CASRPTLSGDYEQYF.

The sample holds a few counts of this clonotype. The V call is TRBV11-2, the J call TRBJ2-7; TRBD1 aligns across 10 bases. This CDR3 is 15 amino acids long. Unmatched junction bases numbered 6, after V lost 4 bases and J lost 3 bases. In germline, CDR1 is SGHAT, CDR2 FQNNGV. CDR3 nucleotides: TGTGCCAGCAGCTCCTTTAGGGACAGGGGCTACGAGCAGTACTTC. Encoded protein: CASSSFRDRGYEQYF.

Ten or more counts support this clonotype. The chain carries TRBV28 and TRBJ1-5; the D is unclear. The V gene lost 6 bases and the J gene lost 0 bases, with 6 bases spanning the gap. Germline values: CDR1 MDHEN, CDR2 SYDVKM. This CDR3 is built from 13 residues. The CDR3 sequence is CASSSPSNQPQHF. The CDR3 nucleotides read TGTGCCAGCAGCTCTCCTAGCAATCAGCCCCAGCATTTT.